This T cell receptor (beta chain) was profiled in a study of blood T cell repertoires in COVID-19. Looked up from germline, CDR1 is SNHLY and CDR2 is FYNNEI. The CDR3 runs to 15 residues. V gave up 3 bases and J gave up 1 base, with 13 bases separating them. Study processing details: The assay estimated nucleated cells by amplifying reference gene primers. This table comes from immunoSEQ multiplex PCR, and its TCRdb copy is limited to in-frame clones, with some not included. D and trimming were read from the DNA, whereas the V and J calls and clone size are those reported in that table. In the table there are roughly 110,000 clones, approximately 84% of which are singletons.

This chain links TRBV2 with TRBJ2-7; D unresolved. Sequenced: peripheral blood. The sequence came from a man aged 40-49 years with acute or convalescent COVID-19. This CDR3 is CASSDVVKTSYEQYF. The DNA for the CDR3 is TGTGCCAGCAGTGACGTGGTAAAGACTTCCTACGAGCAGTACTTC.